The next 27 T cell receptor beta chains were all read from a single sample in a study of glioma-infiltrating T cells after dendritic cell vaccination. The table came from immunoSEQ multiplex PCR; TCRdb's copy has only in-frame clones and leaves some out. Seen here are approximately 110,000 clones, 90% observed once, and the top ten hold over 2.5%. Time point defined: after dendritic cell vaccination, including at tumor progression/relapse. The sample was blood, taken after dendritic cell vaccination. The receptors originated from a human donor with glioblastoma.

The CDR3 reads CASSIPGGQEQYF. CDR3 sequence (DNA): TGCGCCAGCAGCATCCCTGGGGGCCAGGAGCAGTACTTC. The J gene is TRBJ2-7, the V gene TRBV5-1; weak D call: TRBD1 (6 bases). V shed 4 bases and J shed 7 bases, with 15 bases lying between them. The length of the CDR3 is 13 residues. Germline V gene sequence: CDR1 SGHRS, CDR2 YFSETQ.

The chain combines TRBV5-1 with TRBJ2-5, with 13 bases that match TRBD2. CDR3 length: 15 amino acids. With V trimmed by 1 base and J by 11 bases, 8 bases remained unmatched. Germline CDR1 SGHRS, CDR2 YFSETQ. Here the CDR3 reads CASSLTSGGADSQYF. The CDR3 DNA sequence: TGCGCCAGCAGCTTGACTAGCGGGGGGGCCGATTCTCAGTACTTC. Full variable domain (remainder filled in from reference TRBV5-1 and TRBJ2-5): KAGVTQTPRYLIKTRGQQVTLSCSPISGHRSVSWYQQTPGQGLQFLFEYFSETQRNKGNFPGRFSGRQFSNSRSEMNVSTLELGDSALYLCASSLTSGGADSQYFGPGTRLLVL.

This chain joins TRBV23-1 and TRBJ2-6; D might be TRBD1 or TRBD2, each matching 9 bases. TRBV23-1 counts as an open reading frame of uncertain function. The V gene lost 0 bases and the J gene lost 7 bases, with 25 bases spanning the gap. The CDR3 totals 20 residues. The CDR3 reads CASSQSGTGRGLALANVLTF. CDR3 DNA: TGCGCCAGCAGTCAATCGGGGACAGGGAGGGGACTAGCCCTTGCCAACGTCCTGACTTTC.

The chain carries TRBV30 and TRBJ1-5, with D possibly matching TRBD1 (5 bases). From germline, CDR1 is GTSNPN and CDR2 SVGIG (reference sequence). The CDR3 is 14 amino acids. Trimming took off 4 bases at V and 1 base at J, with 11 bases between the two ends. The CDR3 loop is CAWTGTGSNQPQHF. The CDR3 bases are TGTGCCTGGACTGGAACAGGCAGCAATCAGCCCCAGCATTTT.

This rearrangement joins TRBV19 to TRBJ1-4, with 10 bases matching TRBD1. Germline V gene sequence: CDR1 LNHDA, CDR2 SQIVND (reference sequence). The ends lost 7 bases at V and 7 bases at J; junction bases unmatched: 3. The CDR3 is made up of 13 amino acids. CDR3 nucleotides: TGTGCCAGTATCCGGGACAGGGGTGAAAAACTGTTTTTT. Protein: CASIRDRGEKLFF. Variable domain in full (rest from reference TRBV19 and TRBJ1-4): DGGITQSPKYLFRKEGQNVTLSCEQNLNHDAMYWYRQDPGQGLRLIYYSQIVNDFQKGDIAEGYSVSREKKESFPLTVTSAQKNPTAFYLCASIRDRGEKLFFGSGTQLSVL.

This clone turned up a few times. This chain links TRBV11-3 with TRBJ2-3; 10 bases agree with TRBD2. V shed 5 bases, J shed 2 bases, and the junction held 7 bases outside the gene matches. The CDR3 is 16 residues long. Germline CDR1 and CDR2: SGHNT and YENEEA. The CDR3 DNA follows: TGTGCCAGCAGCCCTGTTAGCGGGGGGTCCACAGATACGCAGTATTTT. This sequence encodes CASSPVSGGSTDTQYF.

In its sample, this clone was seen a few times. The V gene is TRBV11-1, the J gene TRBJ2-5; 12 positions match TRBD1. Germline trimming cut 5 bases from V and 4 bases from J; bases unmatched to any gene: 5. This CDR3 region has 15 residues. Germline loops: CDR1 SGHAT, CDR2 FQDESV (reference sequence). CDR3 amino acids: CASSRGTGGGETQYF. In nucleotides, the CDR3 is TGTGCCAGCAGCCGAGGGACAGGGGGCGGAGAGACCCAGTACTTC.

This clone showed up just once. The rearrangement uses TRBV5-1 and TRBJ2-7; TRBD1 agrees at 12 bases. This CDR3 region has 15 residues. Germline trimming cut 1 base from V and 6 bases from J; bases unmatched to any gene: 5. CDR1 SGHRS and CDR2 YFSETQ come from the germline V gene. This CDR3 is CASSLRPGQGAEQYF. The CDR3 nucleotides are TGCGCCAGCAGCTTGCGTCCGGGACAGGGGGCCGAGCAGTACTTC.

This clone was seen more than once but under ten times. V is TRBV2 and J is TRBJ2-1; 7 positions agree with TRBD2. Trimming took 4 bases from V and 3 from J; bases not matched to a gene: 3. The CDR3 runs to 14 residues. Germline CDR1 reads SNHLY; CDR2 reads FYNNEI. Here the CDR3 reads CASSGLADYNEQFF. In DNA form, the CDR3 reads TGTGCCAGCAGTGGACTAGCCGACTACAATGAGCAGTTCTTC.

This chain connects TRBV4-1 to TRBJ1-2; 8 bases fit TRBD1. CDR1 is MGHRA, CDR2 YSYEKL, per germline. The CDR3 covers 15 residues. With 0 bases clipped from V and 5 bases from J, the junction kept 5 bases outside the gene matches. CDR3 nucleotide sequence: TGCGCCAGCAGCCAAGAGGCAGGGGGCGCATATGGCTACACCTTC. It is translated as CASSQEAGGAYGYTF.

This chain connects TRBV20-1 to TRBJ2-7; D is possibly TRBD2 (6 bases). The CDR3 contains 11 residues. Trimming removed 3 bases at V and 5 bases at J, with 8 bases between. The germline V gene has CDR1 DFQATT and CDR2 SNEGSKA (reference sequence). The CDR3 loop reads CSASGGNEQYF. As DNA, the CDR3 is TGCAGTGCTAGCGGGGGAAACGAGCAGTACTTC.

The genes are TRBV18 and TRBJ2-2; D possibly corresponds to TRBD1 (6 bases). Germline V gene data show CDR1 as KGHSH and CDR2 as LQKENI. The V end was cut by 4 bases, the J end by 1 base, with 7 bases between. The CDR3 extends over 14 amino acids. CDR3 sequence: CASSLQGNTGELFF. The CDR3, as DNA: TGTGCCAGCTCACTACAGGGGAACACCGGGGAGCTGTTTTTT.

The chain uses TRBV2 and TRBJ2-7, with D perhaps TRBD2 (5 bases). This CDR3 is built from 15 residues. Germline V lookup: CDR1 SNHLY, CDR2 FYNNEI. The V end lost 6 bases, the J end lost 0 bases, and 15 bases lay between the germline ends. CDR3 sequence: CASRRDSVSSYEQYF. CDR3 bases: TGTGCCAGCAGGAGAGATAGCGTGAGCTCCTACGAGCAGTACTTC.

This rearrangement joins TRBV28 to TRBJ1-6, with 7 bases aligning to TRBD1. The CDR3 length is 15 residues. Looked up from germline, CDR1 is MDHEN and CDR2 is SYDVKM. Unmatched junction bases numbered 16, after V lost 10 bases and J lost 10 bases. CDR3: CATNQGQRRSSPLHF. CDR3 in DNA: TGTGCCACAAACCAGGGACAGCGGCGTTCCTCACCCCTCCACTTT.

The genes are TRBV27 and TRBJ2-1; 8 nucleotides match TRBD1. CDR3 length: 15 residues. Germline lookup yields CDR1 MNHEY and CDR2 SMNVEV (reference sequence). The ends lost 2 bases at V and 6 bases at J; junction bases unmatched: 6. CDR3 amino acids: CASSLKGQGINEQFF. As DNA, the CDR3 is TGTGCCAGCAGTTTAAAAGGACAGGGAATCAATGAGCAGTTCTTC.

The V call is TRBV27, the J call TRBJ1-2, with D tentatively TRBD1 (6 bases). Trimming took off 4 bases at V and 1 base at J, with 13 bases between the two ends. CDR1 is MNHEY and CDR2 is SMNVEV in the germline V gene (reference sequence). CDR3 length: 15 residues. CDR3 coding DNA: TGTGCCAGCAGTTCCGCGACAGGTGATAACTATGGCTACACCTTC. Protein product: CASSSATGDNYGYTF.

This chain uses TRBV30 with TRBJ1-2, with a possible D match to TRBD1 (6 bases). Germline V gene lookup returns CDR1 GTSNPN and CDR2 SVGIG (reference sequence). The CDR3 has 9 residues. The CDR3 here is CAWGAGYTF. The DNA of the CDR3 is TGTGCTTGGGGGGCAGGCTACACCTTC.

The chain links TRBV5-1 to TRBJ2-5; 8 nucleotides line up with TRBD1. This CDR3 region has 15 residues. CDR1 and CDR2 from the germline V gene are SGHRS and YFSETQ. V trimming: 0 bases; J trimming: 4 bases; junction bases outside the gene matches: 5. Here the CDR3 DNA reads TGCGCCAGCAGCTTGGCTGGACAGGGTGCAGAGACCCAGTACTTC. Its translation: CASSLAGQGAETQYF.

The table lists this clone with a few counts. This rearrangement joins TRBV19 to TRBJ1-5; no definite D call. V was cut by 8 bases and J by 0 bases, with 14 bases left in between. From germline, CDR1 is LNHDA and CDR2 SQIVND (reference sequence). The CDR3 sequence is 15 residues long. This CDR3 reads CASLATDHSNQPQHF. Here the CDR3 DNA reads TGTGCCAGTTTGGCAACAGACCATAGCAATCAGCCCCAGCATTTT.

The chain uses TRBV10-3 and TRBJ1-5; D gene ambiguous. CDR1 and CDR2 from the germline V gene are ENHRY and SYGVKD. This CDR3 is 14 amino acids long. With 7 bases removed from V and 7 bases from J, the gap between germline ends came to 17 bases. CDR3 protein: CAIKICRAWQPQHF. The CDR3 region has the DNA TGTGCCATCAAGATTTGCCGAGCGTGGCAGCCCCAGCATTTT.

With respect to this clone: Other nucleotide sequences in the sample specify the same CDR3. The rearrangement links TRBV5-5 to TRBJ1-4; D possibly corresponds to TRBD1 (5 bases). This CDR3 has 12 residues. Trimming cost V 0 bases and J 8 bases, with 5 bases left between them. CDR1 is SGHKS and CDR2 is YYEKEE in the germline V gene (reference sequence). The CDR3 region is CASSLAGEKLFF. The CDR3 region has the DNA TGTGCCAGCAGCTTGGCAGGGGAAAAACTGTTTTTT.

The genes are TRBV5-1 and TRBJ1-2, with TRBD1 matching 9 bases. Germline CDR1 reads SGHRS; CDR2 reads YFSETQ. V was pared by 5 bases and J by 5 bases, with 7 bases of the junction left unmatched. The CDR3 contains 14 residues. CDR3 amino acids: CASSSTGGRYGYTF. In nucleotides, the CDR3 is TGCGCCAGCAGTTCTACAGGGGGCCGGTATGGCTACACCTTC.

This clone has a handful of counts. The V call is TRBV7-8, the J call TRBJ1-2; D possibly corresponds to TRBD1 (6 bases). The CDR3 consists of 14 residues. The germline gives CDR1 SGHVS, CDR2 FQNEAQ. V lost 5 bases, J lost 0 bases, and 10 bases lay in between. CDR3 nucleotides: TGTGCCAGCAGCCGGGGACAACCTAACTATGGCTACACCTTC. This codes for CASSRGQPNYGYTF.

This chain joins TRBV11-3 and TRBJ2-7; 9 positions match TRBD1. The CDR3 has 15 residues. Germline V gene data show CDR1 as SGHNT and CDR2 as YENEEA. The J segment lost 3 bases and the V segment lost 2 bases, leaving 5 bases of the junction unmatched. CDR3 sequence (DNA): TGTGCCAGCAGCTTAAGGGGGACAGGGTACTACGAGCAGTACTTC. Protein sequence: CASSLRGTGYYEQYF. The full variable domain, rest sourced from reference TRBV11-3 and TRBJ2-7, is EAGVVQSPRYKIIEKKQPVAFWCNPISGHNTLYWYLQNLGQGPELLIRYENEEAVDDSQLPKDRFSAERLKGVDSTLKIQPAELGDSAVYLCASSLRGTGYYEQYFGPGTRLTVT.

The V gene is TRBV6-6, the J gene TRBJ2-3; D unresolved. Trimming removed 4 bases at V and 2 bases at J, with 7 bases between. From germline, CDR1 is MNHNY and CDR2 SVGAGI (reference sequence). The CDR3 length is 13 residues. CDR3 sequence reads: CASSFTYTDTQYF. In DNA, the CDR3 is TGTGCCAGCAGTTTCACCTACACAGATACGCAGTATTTT.

The chain employs TRBV6-1 and TRBJ2-7; TRBD1 aligns across 8 bases. V was clipped by 4 bases and J by 3 bases; unmatched bases: 5. The CDR3 length is 14 residues. Germline V gene sequence: CDR1 MNHNS, CDR2 SASEGT. The CDR3 bases are TGTGCCAGCAGTGGCGGGACAGGTCTCTACGAGCAGTACTTC. It translates to CASSGGTGLYEQYF.

The gene calls are TRBV14 and TRBJ2-1; 7 bases are a match to TRBD1. Germline V gene lookup returns CDR1 SGHDN and CDR2 FVKESK. The V segment lost 4 bases and the J segment 2 bases; nucleotides outside the gene matches: 8. The CDR3 loop spans 16 amino acids. CDR3 in DNA: TGTGCCAGCAGCCCAGTGGAGACAGGGCCCTACAATGAGCAGTTCTTC. Amino acids: CASSPVETGPYNEQFF.